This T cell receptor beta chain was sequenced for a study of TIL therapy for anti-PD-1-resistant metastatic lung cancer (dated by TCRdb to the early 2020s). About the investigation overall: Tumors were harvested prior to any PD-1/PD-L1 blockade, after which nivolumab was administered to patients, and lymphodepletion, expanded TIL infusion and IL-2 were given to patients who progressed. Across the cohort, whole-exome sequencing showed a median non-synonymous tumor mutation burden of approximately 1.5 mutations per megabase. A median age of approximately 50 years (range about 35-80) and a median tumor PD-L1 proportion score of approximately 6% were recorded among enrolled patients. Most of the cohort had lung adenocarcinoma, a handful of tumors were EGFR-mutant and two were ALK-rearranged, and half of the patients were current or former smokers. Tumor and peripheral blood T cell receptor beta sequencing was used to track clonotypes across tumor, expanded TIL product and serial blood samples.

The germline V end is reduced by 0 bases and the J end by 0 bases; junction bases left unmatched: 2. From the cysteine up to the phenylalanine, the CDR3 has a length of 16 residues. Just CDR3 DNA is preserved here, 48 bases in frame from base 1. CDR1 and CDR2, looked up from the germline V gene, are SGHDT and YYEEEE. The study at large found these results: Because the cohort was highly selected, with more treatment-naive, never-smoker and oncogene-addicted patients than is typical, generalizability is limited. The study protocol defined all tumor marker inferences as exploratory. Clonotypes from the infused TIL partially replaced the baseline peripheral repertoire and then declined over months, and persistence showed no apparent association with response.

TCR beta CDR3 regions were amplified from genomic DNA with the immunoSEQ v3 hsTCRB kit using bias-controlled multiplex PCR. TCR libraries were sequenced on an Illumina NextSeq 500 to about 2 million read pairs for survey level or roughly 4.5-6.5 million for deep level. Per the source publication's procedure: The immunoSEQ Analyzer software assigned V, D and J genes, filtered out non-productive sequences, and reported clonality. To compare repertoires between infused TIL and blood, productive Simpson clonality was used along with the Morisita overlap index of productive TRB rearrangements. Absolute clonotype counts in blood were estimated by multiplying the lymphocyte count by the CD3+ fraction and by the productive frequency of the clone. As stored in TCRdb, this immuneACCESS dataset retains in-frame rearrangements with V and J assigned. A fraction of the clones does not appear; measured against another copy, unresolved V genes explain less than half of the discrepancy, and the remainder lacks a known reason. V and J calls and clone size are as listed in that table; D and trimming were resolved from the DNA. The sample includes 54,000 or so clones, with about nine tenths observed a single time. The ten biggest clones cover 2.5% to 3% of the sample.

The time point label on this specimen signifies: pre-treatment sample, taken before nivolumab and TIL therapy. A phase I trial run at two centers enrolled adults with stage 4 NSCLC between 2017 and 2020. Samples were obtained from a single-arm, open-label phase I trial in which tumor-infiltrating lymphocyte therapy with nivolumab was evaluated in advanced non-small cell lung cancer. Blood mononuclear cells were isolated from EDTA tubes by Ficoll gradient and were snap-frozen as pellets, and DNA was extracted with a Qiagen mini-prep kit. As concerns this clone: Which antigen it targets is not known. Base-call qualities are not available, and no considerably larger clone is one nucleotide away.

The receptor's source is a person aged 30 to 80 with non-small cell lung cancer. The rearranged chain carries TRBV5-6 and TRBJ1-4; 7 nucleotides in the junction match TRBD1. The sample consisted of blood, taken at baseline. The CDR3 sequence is CASSLEGAATNEKLFF. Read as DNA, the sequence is TGTGCCAGCAGCTTGGAGGGGGCGGCAACTAATGAAAAACTGTTTTTT.